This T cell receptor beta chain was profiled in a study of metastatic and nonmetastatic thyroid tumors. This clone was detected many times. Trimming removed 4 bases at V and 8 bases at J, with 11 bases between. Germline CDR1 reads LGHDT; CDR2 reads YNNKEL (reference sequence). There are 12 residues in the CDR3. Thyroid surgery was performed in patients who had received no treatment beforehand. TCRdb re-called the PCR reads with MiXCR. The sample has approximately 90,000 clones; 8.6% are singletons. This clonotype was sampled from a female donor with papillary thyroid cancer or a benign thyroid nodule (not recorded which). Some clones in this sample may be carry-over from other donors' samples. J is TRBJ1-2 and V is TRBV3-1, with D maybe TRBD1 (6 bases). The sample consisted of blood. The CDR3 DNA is TGTGCCAGCAGCCCCATGGGGGCGGGCTACACCTTC. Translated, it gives CASSPMGAGYTF.